This entry describes one T cell receptor (beta chain). Trimming removed 5 bases from V and 4 bases from J, with 8 bases in between. Germline V gene sequence: CDR1 SNHLY, CDR2 FYNNEI. The CDR3 has 12 amino acids. The record originates from a study of blood T cell repertoires in COVID-19. About the research overall: The cDNA or gDNA used as material had been derived from T cells, B-cell-depleted T cells, or PBMCs.

Original processing methods: Estimation of nucleated cell counts was performed using reference gene primer amplification. Clones were sequenced by immunoSEQ multiplex PCR, and TCRdb holds only the in-frame ones, with some missing. The V and J calls and the clone size are those of that table, but D and trimming were determined from the DNA. The sample yields approximately 260,000 clones, 70% to 90% seen once. V usage is TRBV2 and J usage is TRBJ1-2; D not resolved. The clonotype was recovered from a woman aged 40 to 49 with acute or convalescent COVID-19. Sequencing was performed on peripheral blood. The DNA for the CDR3 is TGTGCCAGCAGTCCGAACAGCTATGGCTACACCTTC. Amino acid sequence: CASSPNSYGYTF.